This entry lists 8 T cell receptor beta chains sequenced from one sample in a study of blood T cell repertoires in COVID-19. This table comes from immunoSEQ multiplex PCR, and its TCRdb copy is limited to in-frame clones, with some not included. The sample consists of fewer than 250,000 clones, roughly four fifths of them appearing once. Specimen: peripheral blood. The receptors come from a woman in her thirties or forties with acute or convalescent COVID-19.

This clone showed up just once. The chain recombines TRBV4-1 with TRBJ1-2; D not certain. The CDR3 extends over 15 amino acids. The V gene lost 0 bases and the J gene lost 1 base, with 9 bases spanning the gap. Germline CDR1 MGHRA, CDR2 YSYEKL. The chain's CDR3 is CASSQDRVSNYGYTF. In nucleotides, the CDR3 is TGCGCCAGCAGCCAAGATCGGGTCAGTAACTATGGCTACACCTTC.

The chain has TRBV2 and TRBJ2-3, with D perhaps matching TRBD2 (7 bases). Trimming pared 4 bases from V and 2 bases from J, leaving 13 bases between. The germline V gene has CDR1 SNHLY and CDR2 FYNNEI. The CDR3 length is 15 residues. This CDR3 reads CASSVGGAPTDTQYF. CDR3 DNA sequence: TGTGCCAGCAGTGTGGGGGGGGCGCCCACAGATACGCAGTATTTT.

V and J are TRBV6-5 and TRBJ2-7; D remains ambiguous. V was trimmed by 6 bases and J by 3 bases, leaving 15 bases between them. CDR1 is MNHEY, CDR2 SVGAGI, per germline. This CDR3 comprises 14 residues. The CDR3 nucleotides read TGTGCCAGCAGCCCCCCCGGTCCCTTCTACGAGCAGTACTTC. Protein: CASSPPGPFYEQYF.

The chain couples TRBV13 to TRBJ1-1, with TRBD1 as a possible D gene (6 bases). The V end was cut by 0 bases, the J end by 4 bases, with 12 bases between. CDR3 size: 15 residues. Germline CDR1 PRHDT, CDR2 FYEKMQ (reference sequence). CDR3 region: CASSLGMDRGTEAFF. CDR3 sequence (DNA): TGTGCCAGCAGCTTAGGCATGGACAGAGGCACTGAAGCTTTCTTT.

This chain joins TRBV27 and TRBJ2-4, with 11 bases that match TRBD1. Trimming at V came to 5 bases and at J to 6 bases, leaving 6 bases not matched to a gene. CDR1 and CDR2 from the germline V gene are MNHEY and SMNVEV (reference sequence). The CDR3 covers 15 residues. The CDR3 DNA is TGTGCCAGCAGTAACGGACAGGGGGCGTTAAACATTCAGTACTTC. Translated: CASSNGQGALNIQYF.

This sequence joins TRBV29-1 and TRBJ1-4; D perhaps matches TRBD1 (6 bases). Germline CDR1 SQVTM, CDR2 ANQGSEA. The CDR3 runs 15 residues. V lost 0 bases and J 10 bases, leaving 18 bases between the germline ends. CDR3 DNA sequence: TGCAGCGTTGAAGAGAAATCGCCTTCCAGGGGAAAACTGTTTTTT. Protein product: CSVEEKSPSRGKLFF. Full variable domain (rest looked up from reference TRBV29-1 and TRBJ1-4): SAVISQKPSRDICQRGTSLTIQCQVDSQVTMMFWYRQQPGQSLTLIATANQGSEATYESGFVIDKFPISRPNLTFSTLTVSNMSPEDSSIYLCSVEEKSPSRGKLFFGSGTQLSVL.

V usage is TRBV20-1 and J usage is TRBJ2-7; maybe TRBD2 (5 bases). V shed 5 bases and J shed 4 bases, with 9 bases lying between them. Germline loops: CDR1 DFQATT, CDR2 SNEGSKA (reference sequence). CDR3 length: 11 amino acids. The CDR3 DNA reads as TGCAGTGCTGCAGAGGGTTACGAGCAGTACTTC. This codes for CSAAEGYEQYF.

The chain is built from TRBV14 and TRBJ1-1; D may be TRBD1 (5 bases). The V gene lost 1 base and the J gene lost 8 bases, with 14 bases spanning the gap. Germline-derived CDR1 and CDR2 are SGHDN and FVKESK. CDR3 length: 14 residues. The CDR3, as DNA: TGTGCCAGCAGCCAAGTCCAGGGAGGACGAGAAGCTTTCTTT. Its protein is CASSQVQGGREAFF.